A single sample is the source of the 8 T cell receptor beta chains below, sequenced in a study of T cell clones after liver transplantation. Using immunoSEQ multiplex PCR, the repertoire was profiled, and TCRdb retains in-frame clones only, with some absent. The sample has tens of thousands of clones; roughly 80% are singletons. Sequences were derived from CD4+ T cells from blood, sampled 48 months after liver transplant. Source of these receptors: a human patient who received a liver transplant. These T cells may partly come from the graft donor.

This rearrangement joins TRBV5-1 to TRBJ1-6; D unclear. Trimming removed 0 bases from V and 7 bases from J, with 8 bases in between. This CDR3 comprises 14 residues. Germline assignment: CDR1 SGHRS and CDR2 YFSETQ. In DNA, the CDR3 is TGCGCCAGCAGCTTGGAGGACCCGAATTCACCCCTCCACTTT. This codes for CASSLEDPNSPLHF.

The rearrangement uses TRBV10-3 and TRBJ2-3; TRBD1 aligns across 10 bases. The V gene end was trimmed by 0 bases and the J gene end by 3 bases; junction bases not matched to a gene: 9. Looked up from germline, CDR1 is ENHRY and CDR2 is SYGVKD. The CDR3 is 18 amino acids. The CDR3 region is CAISESTNGQGGTDTQYF. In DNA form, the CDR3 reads TGTGCCATCAGTGAGTCAACAAACGGACAGGGGGGGACAGATACGCAGTATTTT.

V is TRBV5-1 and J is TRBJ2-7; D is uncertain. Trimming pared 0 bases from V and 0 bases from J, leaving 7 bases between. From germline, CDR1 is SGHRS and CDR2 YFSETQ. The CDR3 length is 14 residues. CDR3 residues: CASSLDSSSYEQYF. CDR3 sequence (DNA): TGCGCCAGCAGCTTGGACTCGTCCTCCTACGAGCAGTACTTC. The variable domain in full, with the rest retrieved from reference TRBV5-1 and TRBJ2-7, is KAGVTQTPRYLIKTRGQQVTLSCSPISGHRSVSWYQQTPGQGLQFLFEYFSETQRNKGNFPGRFSGRQFSNSRSEMNVSTLELGDSALYLCASSLDSSSYEQYFGPGTRLTVT.

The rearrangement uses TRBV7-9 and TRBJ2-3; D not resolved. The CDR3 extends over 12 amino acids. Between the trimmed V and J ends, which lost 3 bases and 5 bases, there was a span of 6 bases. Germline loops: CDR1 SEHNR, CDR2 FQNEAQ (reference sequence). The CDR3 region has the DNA TGTGCCAGCAGCTTTAGACAAGATACGCAGTATTTT. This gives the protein CASSFRQDTQYF.

CDR3 nucleotides: TGTGCCAGCAGCTCGTCCGGGACCCCCTCCGGGACGCAGTATTTT. It is translated as CASSSSGTPSGTQYF. V gene TRBV5-4 combines with J gene TRBJ2-3, with D perhaps TRBD1 or TRBD2 (5 bases each). V dropped 3 bases and J dropped 9 bases, with 20 bases sitting between them. This CDR3 region has 15 residues. In germline, CDR1 is SGHNT, CDR2 YYREEE (reference sequence).

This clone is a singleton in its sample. CDR3 DNA sequence: TGCAGCATAACTCAGGGCGAAGAGACCCAGTACTTC. It codes for CSITQGEETQYF. This chain joins TRBV29-1 and TRBJ2-5; D might be TRBD1 (5 bases). Trimming cost V 8 bases and J 3 bases, with 13 bases left between them. CDR1 and CDR2 (germline): SQVTM, ANQGSEA. The CDR3 spans 12 residues.

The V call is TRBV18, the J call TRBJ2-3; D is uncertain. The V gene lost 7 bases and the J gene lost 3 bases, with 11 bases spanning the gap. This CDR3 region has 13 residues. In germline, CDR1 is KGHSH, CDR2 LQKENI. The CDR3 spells CASLKDRTDTQYF. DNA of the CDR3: TGTGCCAGCTTAAAAGACCGAACAGATACGCAGTATTTT.

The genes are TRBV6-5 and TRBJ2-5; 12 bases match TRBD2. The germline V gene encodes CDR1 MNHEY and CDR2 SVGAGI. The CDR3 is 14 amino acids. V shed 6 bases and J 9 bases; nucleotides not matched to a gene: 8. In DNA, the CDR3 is TGTGCCAGCAGGGCTAGCGGGGGGGCTGGGGCCCAGTACTTC. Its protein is CASRASGGAGAQYF.